This is a list of T cell receptor beta chains from one sample in a study of blood T cell repertoires in COVID-19. Sequencing used immunoSEQ multiplex PCR; TCRdb keeps in-frame clones, though not all of them. The sample records 240,000 or so clones, about 80% being singletons. Material for sequencing was peripheral blood. These receptors came from a woman of 80 years or more with acute or convalescent COVID-19. CDR3s include the opening cysteine and the closing phenylalanine or tryptophan. D genes are given only for firm matches. Some rows mark clone size as missing; the rest say once, few, many or name a class of expanded clone.

j_gene | abundance | d_gene | v_gene | CDR3nt | CDR3aa
TRBJ1-1 | - | - | TRBV5-5 | TGTGCCAGCAGCTTGGTTGGGAGTAGGTCTGAAGCTTTCTTT | CASSLVGSRSEAFF
TRBJ2-2 | - | - | TRBV10-1 | TGCGCCAGCAGTGAGGTTAGCGGGAACACCGGGGAGCTGTTTTTT | CASSEVSGNTGELFF
TRBJ1-3 | - | - | TRBV5-5 | TGTGCCAGCAGCTTGAGGTCTGGGGCTTCTGGAAACACCATATATTTT | CASSLRSGASGNTIYF
TRBJ2-1 | once | TRBD2 | TRBV5-1 | TGCGCCAGCAGCTCGACGACTAGCGGGACGAACAATGAGCAGTTCTTC | CASSSTTSGTNNEQFF
TRBJ2-7 | - | TRBD2 | TRBV9 | TGTGCCAGCAGCGTGCGGGGGGCGGACGAGCAGTACTTC | CASSVRGADEQYF
TRBJ2-7 | - | - | TRBV27 | TGTGCCAGCAGTTTACAGGGGTCCTACGAGCAGTACTTC | CASSLQGSYEQYF
TRBJ2-3 | few | - | TRBV5-4 | TGTGCCAGCAGCTTGGGACTAGGCAGCACAGATACGCAGTATTTT | CASSLGLGSTDTQYF
TRBJ2-3 | once | TRBD2 | TRBV6-5 | TGTGCCAGCAGTTTTGGACTAGCGGGAGGCCAACACACGCAGTATTTT | CASSFGLAGGQHTQYF
TRBJ2-1 | - | TRBD2 | TRBV12-3/TRBV12-4 | TGTGCCAGCAGTCCACTAGCGGGGGGGCTTCGGTTCTTC | CASSPLAGGLRFF
TRBJ1-5 | - | TRBD1 | TRBV10-3 | TGTGCCATCAGTGAGTCGACTCAGGGGGGCAATCAGCCCCAGCATTTT | CAISESTQGGNQPQHF
TRBJ2-7 | - | - | TRBV10-2 | TGCGCCAGCGTTTCAGGGCCCACCTACGAGCAGTACTTC | CASVSGPTYEQYF